This is a list of T cell receptor beta chains from one sample in a study of T cells in Graves' hyperthyroidism and ophthalmopathy. TCRdb fed the multiplex PCR reads into MiXCR, producing one record per CDR3 protein. The repertoire holds about 500,000 distinct CDR3 sequences, with approximately 16% as singletons. The sequencing input was blood. The receptor source for this set is a woman aged 18-29 years with Graves' hyperthyroidism. Each CDR3 is given with its conserved first and last residue. A D gene is named only where the DNA matches it firmly. Clone size is given for some rows only: seen once, a few or many times, or a class if the clone is expanded.

j_call d_call v_call clone_size cdr3_aa cdr3_nt
TRBJ2-6 TRBD1 TRBV19 NA CASFDRAGANVLTF TGTGCCAGCTTTGACAGGGCCGGGGCCAACGTCCTGACTTTC
TRBJ2-1 TRBD2 TRBV7-8 many CASSLVGTSTYNEQFF TGTGCCAGCAGCTTAGTTGGGACTAGCACTTACAATGAGCAGTTCTTC
TRBJ2-2 NA TRBV28 many CASRSSGELFF TGTGCCAGCAGAAGCTCCGGGGAGCTGTTTTTT
TRBJ2-2 TRBD2 TRBV3-1 few CASSQLAGGPAGELFF TGTGCCAGCAGCCAACTAGCGGGGGGGCCCGCCGGGGAGCTGTTTTTT
TRBJ1-2 NA TRBV24-1 NA CATSDSGYGYTF TGTGCCACCAGTGATTCAGGGTATGGCTACACCTTC
TRBJ2-2 TRBD2 TRBV19 NA CASSKRSGSANTGELFF TGTGCCAGTAGTAAACGTAGCGGGAGTGCGAACACCGGGGAGCTGTTTTTT
TRBJ1-5 NA TRBV4-1 few CASSQGLFSSNQPQHF TGCGCCAGCAGCCAAGGTTTATTTTCCAGCAATCAGCCCCAGCATTTT
TRBJ1-2 NA TRBV9 NA CASSVGTGGSNSGYTF TGTGCCAGCAGCGTAGGGACGGGGGGCAGCAACTCTGGCTACACCTTC
TRBJ2-3 NA TRBV11-2 NA CASSLGAESRDTQYF TGTGCCAGCAGCTTAGGGGCGGAATCACGGGATACGCAGTATTTT
TRBJ2-5 NA TRBV10-3 NA CAISESVVGEETQYF TGTGCCATCAGTGAGTCGGTAGTAGGGGAAGAGACCCAGTACTTC
TRBJ2-5 TRBD1 TRBV7-9 many CASSLSRVRTGTGRETQYF TGTGCCAGCAGCTTGAGCCGAGTGAGGACCGGGACAGGGAGGGAGACCCAGTACTTC
TRBJ2-5 TRBD2 TRBV12-3/TRBV12-4 many CASSPYRLAGKETQYF TGTGCCAGCAGTCCTTACCGACTAGCGGGAAAAGAGACCCAGTACTTC
TRBJ1-3 NA TRBV7-9 NA CASSPEVNTIYF TGTGCCAGCAGCCCGGAAGTAAACACCATATATTTT
TRBJ2-7 NA TRBV14 NA CASSQLSWAGRIYEQYF TGTGCCAGCAGCCAACTATCCTGGGCGGGGCGTATCTACGAGCAGTACTTC
TRBJ1-1 NA TRBV19 NA CASSIARLNTEAFF TGTGCCAGTAGTATAGCCAGGTTGAACACTGAAGCTTTCTTT
TRBJ2-5 TRBD2 TRBV20-1 many CSARVGLAGGRVTQYF TGCAGTGCTAGAGTGGGACTAGCGGGAGGAAGAGTGACCCAGTACTTC
TRBJ2-2 NA TRBV28 NA CASSLWVGDPGELFF TGTGCCAGCAGTTTATGGGTTGGCGATCCCGGGGAGCTGTTTTTT
TRBJ1-5 NA TRBV12-3/TRBV12-4 few CASSLGGREPQHF TGTGCCAGCAGTTTAGGGGGCAGGGAGCCCCAGCATTTT
TRBJ2-3 NA TRBV14 once CASSQDWTLRNTQYF TGTGCCAGCAGCCAAGATTGGACTCTGCGGAATACGCAGTATTTT
TRBJ2-2 NA TRBV20-1 few CSARDPFLTGELFF TGCAGTGCTAGAGATCCCTTCCTCACCGGGGAGCTGTTTTTT
TRBJ2-1 NA TRBV20-1 many CSARDYNEQFF TGCAGTGCTAGAGACTACAATGAGCAGTTCTTC
TRBJ2-7 NA TRBV29-1 few CSVVPGQHEQYF TGCAGCGTTGTCCCAGGGCAACACGAGCAGTACTTC
TRBJ1-1 NA TRBV29-1 many CSVGTLNTEAFF TGCAGCGTTGGGACGTTGAACACTGAAGCTTTCTTT
TRBJ1-1 NA TRBV15 many CATSRVAGGNTEAFF TGTGCCACCAGCAGAGTGGCAGGTGGGAACACTGAAGCTTTCTTT
TRBJ2-4 NA TRBV20-1 once CSARSDRKMPNIQYF TGCAGTGCTAGAAGCGACAGGAAAATGCCGAACATTCAGTACTTC
TRBJ2-3 NA TRBV9 few CASSAMGLTLTDTQYF TGTGCCAGCAGCGCGATGGGACTGACCCTCACAGATACGCAGTATTTT
TRBJ2-5 NA TRBV10-3 NA CAISEHGGIETQYF TGTGCCATCAGTGAGCATGGCGGGATAGAGACCCAGTACTTC
TRBJ2-1 TRBD1 TRBV27 many CASSWDRDRNEQFF TGTGCCAGCAGTTGGGACAGGGACCGCAATGAGCAGTTCTTC
TRBJ1-1 NA TRBV14 NA CASRPPGAGGEAFF TGTGCCAGCAGACCCCCAGGGGCCGGAGGTGAAGCTTTCTTT
TRBJ1-1 NA TRBV20-1 many CSARDGGGTEAFF TGCAGTGCTAGAGATGGGGGTGGCACTGAAGCTTTCTTT
TRBJ2-2 TRBD1 TRBV20-1 NA CSARDLGQPNTGELFF TGCAGTGCTAGAGACCTGGGACAGCCCAACACCGGGGAGCTGTTTTTT
TRBJ1-1 TRBD1 TRBV7-2 few CASSKTTGGDTEAFF TGTGCCAGCAGCAAAACGACAGGGGGGGACACTGAAGCTTTCTTT
TRBJ2-3 TRBD2 TRBV11-1 NA CASSLTSGTRRAQYF TGTGCCAGCAGCTTGACTAGCGGGACCCGAAGGGCGCAGTATTTT
TRBJ2-5 NA TRBV5-1 NA CASSLAAWGETQYF TGCGCCAGCAGCTTGGCCGCGTGGGGAGAAACCCAGTACTTC
TRBJ2-1 TRBD1 TRBV20-1 NA CSARDRQGIRMVQFF TGCAGTGCTAGAGATCGACAGGGGATTCGTATGGTGCAGTTCTTC
TRBJ1-1 NA TRBV11-2 many CASSLSWENTEAFF TGTGCCAGCAGCTTGAGCTGGGAGAACACTGAAGCTTTCTTT
TRBJ2-5 NA TRBV7-8 NA CASRKPRWRGETQYF TGTGCCAGCAGGAAGCCCCGCTGGCGTGGTGAGACCCAGTACTTC
TRBJ2-1 NA TRBV20-1 many CSARDGTSYHNEQFF TGCAGTGCTAGAGATGGGACTTCCTACCACAATGAGCAGTTCTTC
TRBJ2-3 NA TRBV12-3/TRBV12-4 few CASTYQGDTQYF TGTGCCAGCACCTACCAGGGCGATACGCAGTATTTT
TRBJ1-4 NA TRBV12-3/TRBV12-4 NA CASSPTPNEKLFF TGTGCCAGCAGTCCGACCCCGAATGAAAAACTGTTTTTT
TRBJ1-1 NA TRBV3-1 NA CAGSLAEGHTEAFF TGTGCCGGCAGCCTAGCGGAGGGTCACACTGAAGCTTTCTTT
TRBJ2-2 NA TRBV19 NA CASSMVTRGELFF TGTGCCAGTAGTATGGTCACACGGGGGGAGCTGTTTTTT
TRBJ1-1 NA TRBV18 many CASSPQQGNTEAFF TGTGCCAGCTCACCACAGCAGGGGAACACTGAAGCTTTCTTT
TRBJ2-5 NA TRBV15 few CATSRDAGRGSETQYF TGTGCCACCAGCAGAGATGCTGGCAGGGGTTCGGAGACCCAGTACTTC
TRBJ1-1 NA TRBV12-3/TRBV12-4 many CASTLALAGTEAFF TGTGCCAGCACCCTGGCCTTGGCGGGAACTGAAGCTTTCTTT
TRBJ2-7 TRBD1 TRBV5-1 NA CASSMGTAGYEQYF TGCGCCAGCAGCATGGGGACAGCTGGCTACGAGCAGTACTTC
TRBJ1-4 NA TRBV2 many CASSGGIREKLFF TGTGCCAGCAGTGGGGGAATCCGAGAAAAACTGTTTTTT
TRBJ1-5 NA TRBV7-3 many CASSLTSRGSNQPQHF TGTGCCAGCAGCTTAACGTCCCGGGGGAGTAATCAGCCCCAGCATTTT
TRBJ2-1 NA TRBV2 many CATRALTNEQFF TGTGCCACCCGGGCCCTAACTAATGAGCAGTTCTTC
TRBJ2-5 TRBD2 TRBV7-8 many CASSLGPGLAGKETQYF TGTGCCAGCAGCTTAGGGCCGGGACTAGCGGGAAAAGAGACCCAGTACTTC
TRBJ2-7 NA TRBV6-2/TRBV6-3 NA CASSATGGATEQYF TGTGCCAGCAGCGCGACAGGAGGGGCAACCGAGCAGTACTTC
TRBJ2-7 NA TRBV14 NA CASTTFHVAAALLYSYEQYF TGTGCCAGCACCACTTTCCACGTGGCAGCGGCCTTACTTTACTCCTACGAGCAGTACTTC
TRBJ2-5 TRBD1 TRBV7-2 many CASSSGTGETQYF TGTGCCAGCAGCTCCGGGACAGGAGAGACCCAGTACTTC